This T cell receptor (beta chain) emerged from a study of blood T cell repertoires in COVID-19 (dated by TCRdb to the early 2020s). Regarding the complete study: Samples covering the acute and convalescent phases of COVID-19 were provided by collaborators in the United States, Italy and Spain. The prospective study material was composed of cDNA or gDNA derived from T cells, B-cell-depleted T cells, or PBMCs. Where available, HLA class I and class II types were taken from metadata supplied by the sample provider and were not determined by assay-based typing. Samples were obtained from the ongoing ImmuneRACE study (first 160 participants) and from roughly 1,300 subjects provided by 6 global collaborators. The dataset comprised deeply sampled blood TCRbeta repertoires from subjects exposed to, actively infected with, or recovered from COVID-19. Nearly every sample came with metadata listing a de-identified subject ID, COVID-19 status, age in years and sex. A freely available public database, intended as a resource for researchers studying the immune response to SARS-CoV-2, is where the repertoires were released.

Each collaborating institution followed its own protocols to collect whole blood in K2EDTA tubes. For TCRbeta analysis, collaborators shipped samples in one of three forms: frozen whole blood, isolated PBMCs, or DNA extracted from either of those sample types. CDR1 MNHEY and CDR2 SVGAGI were looked up in the germline V gene. From cysteine to phenylalanine, the CDR3 is 13 amino acids long. The sequence is cut down to CDR3 DNA, 39 bases in frame from base 1. V is clipped by 9 bases and J by 1 base, and the sequence between their germline boundaries is 10 bases long. A note on this clone: What this receptor recognizes is not known. No clone much larger than this one lies a single base away; base qualities are absent.

Results the study describes overall, beyond this receptor: How much clinical and demographic metadata was included differed by source and by participant, and the metadata was provided uncurated.

TCRbeta CDR3 regions were amplified from genomic DNA using the immunoSEQ Assay, a bias-controlled multiplex PCR. As for the original processing: Nucleated cell counts per sample were estimated from amplification of reference gene primers within the assay. Sequence reads were collapsed and filtered to measure the absolute abundance of every unique TCRbeta CDR3 rearrangement. For each sample, productive Simpson clonality was calculated as the square root of Simpson's diversity index across productive rearrangements. Here the immuneACCESS table is served through TCRdb, limited to in-frame sequences with V and J called. Missing clones are a known gap in these copies; in checked studies unresolved V genes cover under half, and the rest lacks a known reason. V, J and clone size were drawn from that table, and D and trimming were deduced from the DNA. The sample records 20,000 to 25,000 clones, less than 75% of which are singletons. Of the sample, roughly 20% falls within the top ten clones.

Sequenced input: peripheral blood. The rearrangement joined TRBV6-5 to TRBJ2-1, and the D gene may be TRBD1, 6 bases matching. This TCR was sampled from a human donor in a cohort sampled during active or convalescent COVID-19. The CDR3 in this case is CASSGQSYNEQFF. At the DNA level, the sequence is TGTGCCAGTTCCGGACAGTCCTACAATGAGCAGTTCTTC.